This record covers a single TCR beta chain. What it binds is unknown. Germline V lookup: CDR1 MNHEY, CDR2 SVGAGI. CDR3 length: 15 amino acids. V was pared by 5 bases and J by 2 bases, with 13 bases between. Using immunoSEQ multiplex PCR, the repertoire was profiled, and TCRdb retains in-frame clones only, with some absent. The sample holds 300,000 to 450,000 clones, about 91% seen once. This sample was included in a study of Ad26.COV2.S vaccination and SARS-CoV-2 variants. Overall study results and limits: Substantial response breadth was reportedly seen for spike-specific CD8+ and CD4+ T cells after vaccination. Comparability of non-spike TCR breadth was observed across vaccine and placebo recipients.

The sequence was collected from a human donor who had recovered from COVID-19. The sequencing used peripheral blood, collected after recovery from COVID-19. The genes are TRBV6-5 and TRBJ1-5, with D possibly matching TRBD1 (5 bases). The CDR3 loop is CASSKQGGRNQPQHF. DNA of the CDR3: TGTGCCAGCAGTAAGCAGGGTGGGCGCAATCAGCCCCAGCATTTT.